This T cell receptor (beta chain) was sequenced during a study of T cell changes during pregnancy in multiple sclerosis. TCRdb keeps only in-frame clones here, not all; method: immunoSEQ multiplex PCR. The sample records roughly 99,000 clones, 92% being singletons. Germline V lookup: CDR1 SGHTA, CDR2 FQGNSA. Between the trimmed V and J ends, which lost 1 base and 4 bases, there was a span of 10 bases. The CDR3 is made up of 14 amino acids. The rearrangement links TRBV7-2 to TRBJ2-5; D remains unclear. The material was peripheral blood, obtained after pregnancy. This clonotype was sampled from a female donor in good health, enrolled as a control in a pregnancy study. The CDR3 loop reads CASSLGLERETQYF. CDR3 nucleotide sequence: TGTGCCAGCAGCTTAGGGTTGGAGAGAGAGACCCAGTACTTC.